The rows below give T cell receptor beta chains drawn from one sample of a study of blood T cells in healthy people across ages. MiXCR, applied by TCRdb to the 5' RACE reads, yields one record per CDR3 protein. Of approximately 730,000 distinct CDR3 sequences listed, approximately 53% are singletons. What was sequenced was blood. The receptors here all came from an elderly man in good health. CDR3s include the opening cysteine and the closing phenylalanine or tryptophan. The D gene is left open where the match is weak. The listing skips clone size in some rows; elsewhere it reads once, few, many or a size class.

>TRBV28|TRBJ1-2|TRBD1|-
CASSLGTGENYGYTF
TGTGCCAGCAGTCTGGGGACAGGGGAGAACTATGGCTACACCTTC
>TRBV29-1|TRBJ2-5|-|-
CSVEGSRGETQYF
TGCAGCGTTGAAGGGTCAAGAGGAGAGACCCAGTACTTC
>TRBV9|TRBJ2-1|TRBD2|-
CASSPTGGRSYNEQFF
TGTGCCAGCAGCCCCACGGGGGGAAGGTCCTACAATGAGCAGTTCTTC
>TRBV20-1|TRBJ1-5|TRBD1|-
CSARSRQGNQPQHF
TGCAGTGCTAGATCGCGACAGGGAAATCAGCCCCAGCATTTT
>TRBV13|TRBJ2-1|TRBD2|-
CASSLVGLSRNEQFF
TGTGCCAGCAGCTTAGTGGGACTATCGCGCAATGAGCAGTTCTTC
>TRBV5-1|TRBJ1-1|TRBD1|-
CASSFGAGTAAEAFF
TGCGCCAGCAGCTTTGGGGCCGGGACAGCGGCTGAAGCTTTCTTT
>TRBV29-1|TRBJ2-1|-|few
CSVSPWGSYNEQFF
TGCAGCGTCTCCCCCTGGGGATCTTACAATGAGCAGTTCTTC
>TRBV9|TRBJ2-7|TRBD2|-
CASSAPGLAHEQYF
TGTGCCAGCAGCGCCCCCGGACTAGCCCACGAGCAGTACTTC
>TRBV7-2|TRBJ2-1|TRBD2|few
CASSPRTSGIYNEQFF
TGTGCCAGCAGCCCCCGGACTAGCGGGATCTACAATGAGCAGTTCTTC
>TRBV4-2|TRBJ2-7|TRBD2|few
CASSQALLAGDSYEQYF
TGTGCCAGCAGCCAAGCCCTACTAGCGGGAGACTCCTACGAGCAGTACTTC
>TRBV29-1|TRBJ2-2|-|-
CSVGKGTGELFF
TGCAGCGTTGGAAAGGGGACCGGGGAGCTGTTTTTT
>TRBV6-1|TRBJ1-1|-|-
CATRLEGGRTEAFF
TGTGCCACCCGACTCGAGGGAGGGAGGACTGAAGCTTTCTTT
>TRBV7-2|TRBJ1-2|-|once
CASSARTPNYGYTF
TGTGCCAGCAGCGCCCGGACACCTAACTATGGCTACACCTTC
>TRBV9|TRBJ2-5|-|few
CASSVSVWGADQETQYF
TGTGCCAGCAGCGTAAGCGTCTGGGGGGCAGACCAAGAGACCCAGTACTTC
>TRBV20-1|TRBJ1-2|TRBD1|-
CSARGDRDSYGYTF
TGCAGTGCTAGAGGGGACAGGGACTCCTATGGCTACACCTTC
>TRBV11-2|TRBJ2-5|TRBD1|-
CASSLGRQGQETQYF
TGTGCCAGCAGCTTAGGGAGACAGGGCCAAGAGACCCAGTACTTC
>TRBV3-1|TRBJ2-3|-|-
CASSQDVMVTRYF
TGTGCCAGCAGCCAAGACGTTATGGTCACACGGTATTTT
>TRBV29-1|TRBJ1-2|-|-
CSVERDADGYTF
TGCAGCGTTGAAAGGGATGCCGATGGCTACACCTTC
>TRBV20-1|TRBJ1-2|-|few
CSAPVGGALGGYTF
TGCAGTGCTCCCGTTGGGGGGGCGCTCGGTGGCTACACCTTC
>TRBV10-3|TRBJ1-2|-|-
CAISESTVNYGYTF
TGTGCCATCAGTGAATCGACGGTTAACTATGGCTACACCTTC
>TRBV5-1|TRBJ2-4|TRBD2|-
CASSQASGSGEQYF
TGCGCCAGCAGCCAAGCTAGCGGGAGTGGTGAGCAGTACTTC
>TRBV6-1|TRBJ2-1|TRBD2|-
CASSDFLAGAYNEQFF
TGTGCCAGCAGTGACTTTTTAGCGGGAGCCTACAATGAGCAGTTCTTC
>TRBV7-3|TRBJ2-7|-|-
CASSLGPEYEQYF
TGTGCCAGCAGCTTGGGACCCGAATACGAGCAGTACTTC
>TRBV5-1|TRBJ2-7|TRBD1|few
CASSSAPGTGGYEQYF
TGCGCCAGCAGCTCCGCTCCCGGGACAGGTGGCTACGAGCAGTACTTC
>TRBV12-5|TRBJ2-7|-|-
CASGDRRYEQYF
TGTGCTAGCGGCGACAGGCGCTACGAGCAGTACTTC
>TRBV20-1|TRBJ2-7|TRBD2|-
CSASAGLARYEQYF
TGCAGTGCTAGCGCGGGACTAGCGCGCTACGAGCAGTACTTC
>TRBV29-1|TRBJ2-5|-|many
CSVDGVTTQYF
TGCAGCGTTGATGGCGTAACCACCCAGTACTTC
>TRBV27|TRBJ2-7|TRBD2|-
CASSLRGSGNEQYF
TGTGCCAGCAGTCTCCGGGGTAGCGGGAACGAGCAGTACTTC
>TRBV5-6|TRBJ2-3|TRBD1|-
CASSLAGGLYRYAYF
TGTGCCAGCAGCTTGGCAGGGGGCTTGTACAGATACGCGTATTTT
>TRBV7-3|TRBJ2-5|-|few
CASSPGHQETQYF
TGTGCCAGCAGCCCCGGGCATCAAGAGACCCAGTACTTC
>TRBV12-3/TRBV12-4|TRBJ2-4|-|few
CASSGTATSDPLHPLAKNIQYF
TGTGCCAGCAGCGGGACAGCGACTAGCGACCCGCTACACCCACTGGCCAAAAACATTCAGTACTTC
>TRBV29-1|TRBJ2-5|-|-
CSGEDLETQYF
TGCAGCGGTGAAGATTTGGAGACCCAGTACTTC
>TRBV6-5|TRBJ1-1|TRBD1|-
CASNPDRVRTEAFF
TGTGCCAGCAATCCGGACAGGGTGAGGACTGAAGCTTTCTTT
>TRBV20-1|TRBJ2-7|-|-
CSARGGQGRIYEQYF
TGCAGTGCTAGAGGAGGGCAGGGGAGGATCTACGAGCAGTACTTC
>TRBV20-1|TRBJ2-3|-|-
CSVVQGGTDTQYF
TGCAGTGTCGTACAGGGAGGCACAGATACGCAGTATTTT
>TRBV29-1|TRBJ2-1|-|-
CSVERKGGEQFF
TGCAGCGTTGAAAGAAAAGGGGGTGAGCAGTTCTTC
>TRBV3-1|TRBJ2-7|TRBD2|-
CASSHVIPGLAAKGRPYEQYF
TGTGCCAGCAGCCATGTAATACCGGGACTAGCGGCTAAGGGACGCCCCTACGAGCAGTACTTC
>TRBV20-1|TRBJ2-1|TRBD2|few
CSARTLAGWYNEQFF
TGCAGTGCTAGAACTCTAGCGGGATGGTACAATGAGCAGTTCTTC
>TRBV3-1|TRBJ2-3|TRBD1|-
CASSPDRAHGVTQYF
TGTGCCAGCAGCCCGGACAGGGCACACGGGGTGACGCAGTATTTT
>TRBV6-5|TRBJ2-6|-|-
CASSYPGANVLTF
TGTGCCAGCAGTTACCCTGGGGCCAACGTCCTGACTTTC
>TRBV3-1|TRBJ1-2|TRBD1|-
CASSRTGGGSYGYTF
TGTGCCAGCAGCAGAACAGGGGGCGGAAGCTATGGCTACACCTTC